The clone carrying this T cell receptor beta chain was counted between two and nine times. This CDR3 spans 11 amino acids. Trimming shortened V by 3 bases and J by 13 bases, and 10 bases separated the two germline ends. This record belongs to a study of T-cell memory formation after mild COVID-19. TCRdb re-analysed the 5' RACE reads in MiXCR, keeping a single row per CDR3 protein. The table includes about 55,000 distinct CDR3 sequences, 9.5% detected once. This rearrangement joins TRBV12-3 or TRBV12-4 to TRBJ2-1, with D unresolved. This receptor was identified in a man between 18 and 29 years old who had mild COVID-19 (a few samples of this study predate the infection). Cell type and time point are not known. What was sequenced was PBMCs or a T cell subset sorted from them (not recorded which). DNA for the CDR3: TGTGCCAGCAGTTTCACAACCGGTCAGTTCTTC. Translated, it gives CASSFTTGQFF.